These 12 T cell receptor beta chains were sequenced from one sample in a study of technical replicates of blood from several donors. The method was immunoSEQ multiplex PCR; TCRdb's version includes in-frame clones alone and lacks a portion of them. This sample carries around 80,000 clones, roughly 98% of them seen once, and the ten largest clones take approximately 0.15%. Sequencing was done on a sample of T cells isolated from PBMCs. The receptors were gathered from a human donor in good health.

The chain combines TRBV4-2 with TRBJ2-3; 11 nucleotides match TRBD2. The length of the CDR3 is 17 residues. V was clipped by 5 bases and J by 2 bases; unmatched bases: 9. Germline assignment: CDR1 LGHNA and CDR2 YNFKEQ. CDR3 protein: CASSKRGTSGFTDTQYF. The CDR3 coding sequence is TGTGCCAGCAGCAAACGCGGGACTAGCGGCTTCACAGATACGCAGTATTTT.

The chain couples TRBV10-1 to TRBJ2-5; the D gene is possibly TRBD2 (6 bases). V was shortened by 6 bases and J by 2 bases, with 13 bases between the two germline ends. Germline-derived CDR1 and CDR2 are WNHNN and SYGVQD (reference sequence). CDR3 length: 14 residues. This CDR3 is CASSARLGQETQYF. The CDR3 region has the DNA TGCGCCAGCAGCGCGCGACTAGGGCAAGAGACCCAGTACTTC.

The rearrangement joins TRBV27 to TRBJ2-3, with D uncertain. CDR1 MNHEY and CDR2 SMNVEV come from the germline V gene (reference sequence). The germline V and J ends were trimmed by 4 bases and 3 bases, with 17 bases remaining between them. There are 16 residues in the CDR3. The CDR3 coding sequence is TGTGCCAGCAGTTCCATGGAGACTGCCATGACAGATACGCAGTATTTT. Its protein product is CASSSMETAMTDTQYF.

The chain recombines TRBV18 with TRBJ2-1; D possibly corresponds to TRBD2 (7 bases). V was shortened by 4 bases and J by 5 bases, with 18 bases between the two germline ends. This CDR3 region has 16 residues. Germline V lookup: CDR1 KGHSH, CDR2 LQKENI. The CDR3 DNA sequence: TGTGCCAGCTCACAGACAGGCGGAGCGGGGAACAATGAGCAGTTCTTC. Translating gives CASSQTGGAGNNEQFF. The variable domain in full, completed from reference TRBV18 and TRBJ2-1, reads NAGVMQNPRHLVRRRGQEARLRCSPMKGHSHVYWYRQLPEEGLKFMVYLQKENIIDESGMPKERFSAEFPKEGPSILRIQQVVRGDSAAYFCASSQTGGAGNNEQFFGPGTRLTVL.

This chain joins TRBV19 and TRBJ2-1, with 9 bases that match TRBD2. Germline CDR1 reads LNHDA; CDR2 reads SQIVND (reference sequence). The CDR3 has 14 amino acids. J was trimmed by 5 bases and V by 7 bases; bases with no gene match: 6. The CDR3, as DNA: TGTGCCAGTAATGCGGGGGGGCCCCACAATGAGCAGTTCTTC. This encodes CASNAGGPHNEQFF.

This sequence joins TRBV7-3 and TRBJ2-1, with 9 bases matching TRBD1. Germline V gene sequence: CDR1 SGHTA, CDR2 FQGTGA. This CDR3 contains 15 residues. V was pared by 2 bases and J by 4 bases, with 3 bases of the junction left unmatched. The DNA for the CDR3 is TGTGCCAGCAGCTTAGACAGGGGGGGTTACAATGAGCAGTTCTTC. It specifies CASSLDRGGYNEQFF. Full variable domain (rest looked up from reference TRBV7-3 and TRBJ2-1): GAGVSQTPSNKVTEKGKYVELRCDPISGHTALYWYRQSLGQGPEFLIYFQGTGAADDSGLPNDRFFAVRPEGSVSTLKIQRTERGDSAVYLCASSLDRGGYNEQFFGPGTRLTVL.

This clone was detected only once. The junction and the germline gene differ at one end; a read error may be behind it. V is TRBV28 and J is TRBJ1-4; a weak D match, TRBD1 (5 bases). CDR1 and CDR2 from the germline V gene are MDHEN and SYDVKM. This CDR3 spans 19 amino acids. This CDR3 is CASSFQLQPGAGENEKLFF. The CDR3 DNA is TGTGCCAGCAGTTTTCAGCTTCAACCTGGGGCAGGAGAAAATGAAAAGCTGTTTTTT.

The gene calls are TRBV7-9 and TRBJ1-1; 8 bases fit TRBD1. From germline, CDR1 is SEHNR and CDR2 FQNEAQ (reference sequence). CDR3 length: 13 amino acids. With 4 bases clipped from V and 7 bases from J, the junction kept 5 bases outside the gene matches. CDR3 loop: CASSSQGAVEAFF. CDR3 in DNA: TGTGCCAGCAGCTCCCAGGGGGCCGTTGAAGCTTTCTTT.

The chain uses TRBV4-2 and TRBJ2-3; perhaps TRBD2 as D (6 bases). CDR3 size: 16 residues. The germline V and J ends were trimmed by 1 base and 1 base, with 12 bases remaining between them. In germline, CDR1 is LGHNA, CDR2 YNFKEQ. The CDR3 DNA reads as TGTGCCAGCAGCCAAGGGGGGGAGAGACGCACAGATACGCAGTATTTT. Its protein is CASSQGGERRTDTQYF.

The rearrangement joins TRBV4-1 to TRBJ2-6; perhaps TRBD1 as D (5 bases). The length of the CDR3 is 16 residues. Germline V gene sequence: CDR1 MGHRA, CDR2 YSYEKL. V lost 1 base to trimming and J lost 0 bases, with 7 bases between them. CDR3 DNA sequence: TGCGCCAGCAGCCAAGGAAGGGGCTCTGGGGCCAACGTCCTGACTTTC. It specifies CASSQGRGSGANVLTF.

CDR3 protein: CASSLASGVDEQYF. Written as DNA, the CDR3 is TGCGCCAGCAGCTTGGCCAGCGGGGTAGACGAGCAGTACTTC. The rearrangement uses TRBV5-1 and TRBJ2-7; 7 positions match TRBD2. Germline V gene lookup returns CDR1 SGHRS and CDR2 YFSETQ. V was pared by 0 bases and J by 5 bases, with 5 bases of the junction left unmatched. The CDR3 length is 14 residues.

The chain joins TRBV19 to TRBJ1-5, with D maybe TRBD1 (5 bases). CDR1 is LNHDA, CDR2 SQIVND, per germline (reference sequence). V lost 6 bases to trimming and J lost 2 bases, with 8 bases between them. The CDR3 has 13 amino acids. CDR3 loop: CASRTTGNQPQHF. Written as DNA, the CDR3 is TGTGCCAGTAGGACGACAGGCAATCAGCCCCAGCATTTT.